A selection of T cell receptor beta chains follows, all from one sample in a study of blood T cell repertoires in COVID-19. Sequencing was performed with immunoSEQ multiplex PCR; in TCRdb, only in-frame clones are kept and a portion is missing. The sample includes about 69,000 clones, 79% of them seen just once. Sequencing was carried out using peripheral blood. The receptors were gathered from a human donor in a cohort sampled during active COVID-19. Each CDR3 is given with its conserved first and last residue. Each record gives: clone size, D gene, V gene, J gene, CDR3 protein, CDR3 DNA. The D gene is left open where the match is weak. Size values are once, few and many counts, or a class for expanded clones, and some rows have none.

>.|TRBD2|TRBV19|TRBJ2-4
CASRFGTSGSKNIQYF
TGTGCCAGTCGATTCGGGACTAGCGGGAGCAAAAACATTCAGTACTTC
>.|.|TRBV5-5|TRBJ2-2
CASSYMNTGELFF
TGTGCCAGCAGCTATATGAACACCGGGGAGCTGTTTTTT
>.|TRBD2|TRBV10-3|TRBJ2-5
CAISDPGTSEETQYF
TGTGCCATCAGTGACCCCGGGACTAGCGAAGAGACCCAGTACTTC
>.|.|TRBV5-1|TRBJ2-1
CASSSTGEGYNEQFF
TGCGCCAGCAGCTCGACAGGGGAGGGTTACAATGAGCAGTTCTTC
>.|TRBD2|TRBV30|TRBJ2-7
CAWSVGTSGYEQYF
TGTGCCTGGAGTGTAGGGACTAGCGGCTACGAGCAGTACTTC
>.|.|TRBV7-9|TRBJ2-7
CASSLSGDYSYEQYF
TGTGCCAGCAGCTTATCAGGGGACTACTCCTACGAGCAGTACTTC
>.|.|TRBV5-1|TRBJ2-3
CASSFRADTTDTQYF
TGCGCCAGCAGCTTCCGAGCGGATACCACAGATACGCAGTATTTT
>.|.|TRBV18|TRBJ1-2
CASSPQGHYGYTF
TGTGCCAGCTCACCCCAGGGCCACTATGGCTACACCTTC
>once|TRBD1|TRBV4-1|TRBJ1-2
CASSQVVRGKGYTF
TGCGCCAGCAGCCAGGTTGTCAGGGGGAAGGGCTACACCTTC
>.|TRBD2|TRBV5-4|TRBJ2-7
CASSLGGAGAGGLYEQYF
TGTGCCAGCAGCTTGGGGGGTGCTGGAGCGGGGGGACTCTACGAGCAGTACTTC
>.|TRBD1|TRBV28|TRBJ2-7
CASSPGQGAREQYF
TGTGCCAGCAGCCCGGGACAGGGGGCGAGGGAGCAGTACTTC
>.|.|TRBV5-1|TRBJ2-3
CASTGGGNIDTQYF
TGCGCCAGCACCGGTGGAGGCAATATAGATACGCAGTATTTT
>.|.|TRBV5-4|TRBJ1-3
CASSKGQNSGNTIYF
TGTGCCAGCAGTAAAGGACAGAACTCTGGAAACACCATATATTTT
>few|.|TRBV20-1|TRBJ2-1
CSASPLQGGRGGSYNEQFF
TGCAGTGCTAGTCCCCTCCAAGGGGGGAGGGGGGGCTCCTACAATGAGCAGTTCTTC
>few|TRBD2|TRBV27|TRBJ2-7
CASRRRTSGPPYEQYF
TGTGCCAGCAGACGCAGGACTAGCGGGCCACCCTACGAGCAGTACTTC
>.|.|TRBV7-9|TRBJ1-1
CASRPGVSTEAFF
TGTGCCAGCAGGCCGGGGGTGAGCACTGAAGCTTTCTTT
>.|.|TRBV28|TRBJ2-7
CASSLAQEQYEQYF
TGTGCCAGCAGTTTAGCACAGGAACAGTACGAGCAGTACTTC
>once|.|TRBV5-4|TRBJ2-7
CASSFQAEQYF
TGTGCCAGCAGCTTTCAAGCTGAGCAGTACTTC
>.|.|TRBV18|TRBJ2-1
CASSPPNRNNEQFF
TGTGCCAGCTCACCACCGAACAGAAACAATGAGCAGTTCTTC
>.|.|TRBV12-3/TRBV12-4|TRBJ1-1
CASSLLTPNIAFF
TGTGCCAGCAGTTTGTTGACACCCAATATCGCATTCTTT
>.|TRBD1|TRBV7-2|TRBJ1-1
CASSLEGQGLTEAFF
TGTGCCAGCAGCTTAGAGGGACAGGGTTTGACTGAAGCTTTCTTT
>.|TRBD1|TRBV6-5|TRBJ2-7
CASSYGTDPYEQYF
TGTGCCAGCAGTTACGGGACAGACCCATACGAGCAGTACTTC
>few|.|TRBV20-1|TRBJ1-1
CSARANTEAFF
TGCAGTGCTAGAGCAAACACTGAAGCTTTCTTT
>.|TRBD1|TRBV7-8|TRBJ1-2
CASRPGQGKYGYTF
TGTGCCAGCAGGCCGGGACAGGGGAAATATGGCTACACCTTC
>.|TRBD1|TRBV7-9|TRBJ1-6
CASSEQGSSPLHF
TGTGCCAGCAGCGAACAGGGGTCTTCACCCCTCCACTTT
>.|TRBD2|TRBV7-2|TRBJ2-5
CASSFDPPASGQETQYF
TGTGCCAGCAGCTTCGACCCCCCGGCTAGCGGCCAAGAGACCCAGTACTTC
>many|.|TRBV5-4|TRBJ1-2
CASSFVLAGPRSYTF
TGTGCCAGCAGCTTCGTGTTGGCAGGTCCTCGAAGCTACACCTTC
>.|.|TRBV6-5|TRBJ1-2
CASTPWEGSNYGYTF
TGTGCCAGCACCCCGTGGGAGGGATCAAACTATGGCTACACCTTC
>.|TRBD2|TRBV3-1/TRBV3-2|TRBJ2-5
CASSQGLAGGLQETQYF
TGTGCCAGCAGCCAAGGGCTAGCGGGGGGCTTACAAGAGACCCAGTACTTC
>.|TRBD2|TRBV19|TRBJ2-2
CASIGRLAGPGELFF
TGTGCCAGTATAGGACGACTAGCGGGCCCCGGGGAGCTGTTTTTT
>.|.|TRBV20-1|TRBJ2-7
CSAPLTYEQYF
TGCAGTGCCCCCCTTACATACGAGCAGTACTTC